These T cell receptor beta chains were read from a single sample in a study of T cell changes during pregnancy in multiple sclerosis. The method was immunoSEQ multiplex PCR; TCRdb's version includes in-frame clones alone and lacks a portion of them. In the table there are about 80,000 clones, roughly 91% of which are singletons. Sequenced here: peripheral blood, sampled after pregnancy. The receptors here all came from a female donor in good health, enrolled as a control in a pregnancy study. The CDR3 runs from the conserved cysteine through the conserved F or W. Each record gives: CDR3 protein, CDR3 DNA, V gene, clone size, D gene, J gene. A D gene is named only where the DNA matches it firmly. Expanded clones get a size class; other rows say once, few or many, or leave the size out.

CDR3 protein: CASSLVGGNTDTQYF
CDR3 DNA: TGTGCCAGCAGCTTAGTAGGGGGAAACACAGATACGCAGTATTTT
V gene: TRBV7-9
clone size: -
D gene: -
J gene: TRBJ2-3

CDR3 protein: CAGGGQKYSNQPQHF
CDR3 DNA: TGTGCCGGTGGTGGACAGAAATATAGCAATCAGCCCCAGCATTTT
V gene: TRBV28
clone size: -
D gene: -
J gene: TRBJ1-5

CDR3 protein: CASSVTGVERYEQYF
CDR3 DNA: TGTGCCAGCAGCGTTACAGGGGTCGAGCGCTACGAGCAGTACTTC
V gene: TRBV7-2
clone size: -
D gene: TRBD1
J gene: TRBJ2-7

CDR3 protein: CASSDITGVEQYF
CDR3 DNA: TGTGCCAGCAGCGACATCACAGGGGTCGAGCAGTACTTC
V gene: TRBV9
clone size: once
D gene: TRBD1
J gene: TRBJ2-7

CDR3 protein: CASSPYSQGGTEAFF
CDR3 DNA: TGTGCCAGCTCACCTTACTCGCAGGGAGGTACTGAAGCTTTCTTT
V gene: TRBV18
clone size: few
D gene: -
J gene: TRBJ1-1

CDR3 protein: CASSLIQTPGGYTF
CDR3 DNA: TGTGCCAGCAGCTTAATACAGACCCCTGGGGGCTACACCTTC
V gene: TRBV7-8
clone size: -
D gene: -
J gene: TRBJ1-2

CDR3 protein: CASSRGRGASNLNIQYF
CDR3 DNA: TGTGCCAGCAGCCGTGGGCGGGGGGCCTCCAACCTCAACATTCAGTACTTC
V gene: TRBV5-6
clone size: -
D gene: TRBD2
J gene: TRBJ2-4

CDR3 protein: CASRRGAAGTEAFF
CDR3 DNA: TGTGCCAGCAGGAGGGGCGCCGCGGGGACTGAAGCTTTCTTT
V gene: TRBV2
clone size: -
D gene: -
J gene: TRBJ1-1

CDR3 protein: CASSNGQYQNIQYF
CDR3 DNA: TGTGCCAGCAGTAATGGACAATATCAAAACATTCAGTACTTC
V gene: TRBV28
clone size: -
D gene: -
J gene: TRBJ2-4

CDR3 protein: CASTKRQGGSYEQYF
CDR3 DNA: TGTGCCAGCACGAAAAGACAGGGTGGCTCCTACGAGCAGTACTTC
V gene: TRBV27
clone size: -
D gene: TRBD1
J gene: TRBJ2-7

CDR3 protein: CASRPSGGTVTLQETQYF
CDR3 DNA: TGTGCCAGCAGACCCAGCGGTGGGACAGTGACTCTCCAAGAGACCCAGTACTTC
V gene: TRBV27
clone size: -
D gene: TRBD1
J gene: TRBJ2-5

CDR3 protein: CASSLKSGSSTDTQYF
CDR3 DNA: TGTGCCAGCAGCTTAAAAAGCGGGTCGAGCACAGATACGCAGTATTTT
V gene: TRBV7-8
clone size: -
D gene: -
J gene: TRBJ2-3

CDR3 protein: CASSGELNEQFF
CDR3 DNA: TGTGCCAGCAGTGGAGAGTTGAATGAGCAGTTCTTC
V gene: TRBV2
clone size: -
D gene: -
J gene: TRBJ2-1

CDR3 protein: CAWNAGSRNEQFF
CDR3 DNA: TGTGCCTGGAATGCTGGGAGTCGGAATGAGCAGTTCTTC
V gene: TRBV30
clone size: -
D gene: -
J gene: TRBJ2-1

CDR3 protein: CASSYSSPTPTDTQYF
CDR3 DNA: TGTGCCAGCAGTTACTCGTCGCCGACACCCACAGATACGCAGTATTTT
V gene: TRBV6-5
clone size: -
D gene: -
J gene: TRBJ2-3

CDR3 protein: CASSSTSGNSYNEQFF
CDR3 DNA: TGTGCCAGCAGCAGCACTAGCGGGAACTCCTACAATGAGCAGTTCTTC
V gene: TRBV9
clone size: -
D gene: TRBD2
J gene: TRBJ2-1

CDR3 protein: CASRQGEYTIYF
CDR3 DNA: TGTGCCAGCAGACAGGGGGAATACACCATATATTTT
V gene: TRBV25-1
clone size: -
D gene: TRBD1
J gene: TRBJ1-3

CDR3 protein: CASRIGLAAQETQYF
CDR3 DNA: TGTGCCAGCAGAATCGGACTAGCGGCCCAAGAGACCCAGTACTTC
V gene: TRBV2
clone size: -
D gene: TRBD2
J gene: TRBJ2-5

CDR3 protein: CATSRGLSPGANVLTF
CDR3 DNA: TGTGCCACCAGCAGGGGACTGTCCCCTGGGGCCAACGTCCTGACTTTC
V gene: TRBV15
clone size: -
D gene: -
J gene: TRBJ2-6

CDR3 protein: CASGTSGMYEQFF
CDR3 DNA: TGTGCCAGCGGGACTAGCGGGATGTATGAGCAGTTCTTC
V gene: TRBV19
clone size: -
D gene: TRBD2
J gene: TRBJ2-1

CDR3 protein: CASSPGQSTTNEKLFF
CDR3 DNA: TGTGCCAGCTCACCGGGACAGTCAACAACTAATGAAAAACTGTTTTTT
V gene: TRBV18
clone size: -
D gene: TRBD1
J gene: TRBJ1-4

CDR3 protein: CASSLDRGLRETQYF
CDR3 DNA: TGTGCCAGCAGCTTAGACAGGGGGTTACGAGAGACCCAGTACTTC
V gene: TRBV5-8
clone size: -
D gene: TRBD1
J gene: TRBJ2-5

CDR3 protein: CASNSLPGDTQYF
CDR3 DNA: TGTGCCAGCAACTCCCTCCCGGGGGATACGCAGTATTTT
V gene: TRBV7-3
clone size: -
D gene: -
J gene: TRBJ2-3

CDR3 protein: CASSSGPSGGEQFF
CDR3 DNA: TGTGCCAGCAGCTCCGGACCTAGCGGGGGTGAGCAGTTCTTC
V gene: TRBV11-2
clone size: -
D gene: TRBD2
J gene: TRBJ2-1

CDR3 protein: CASSSPTGAGNTIYF
CDR3 DNA: TGTGCCAGCTCAAGTCCGACAGGGGCCGGAAACACCATATATTTT
V gene: TRBV18
clone size: once
D gene: TRBD1
J gene: TRBJ1-3

CDR3 protein: CASRQGNTDTQYF
CDR3 DNA: TGTGCCAGCAGGCAGGGGAACACAGATACGCAGTATTTT
V gene: TRBV27
clone size: -
D gene: -
J gene: TRBJ2-3